The 29 T cell receptor beta chains below come from one sample, sequenced in a study of beta chain features in type 1 diabetes. Expressed TCRB transcripts were sequenced, since all the RNA that had been isolated was reverse transcribed. Here immunoSEQ multiplex PCR was the method, and the copy in TCRdb shows in-frame clones only, minus some. The sample has 200,000 to 300,000 clones, 68% seen once. Material for sequencing was naive CD4+ T cells from blood. These receptors all stem from a man aged 30 to 45 in good health.

The chain is built from TRBV29-1 and TRBJ1-2, with TRBD1 identical over 7 bases. With V trimmed by 7 bases and J by 2 bases, 4 bases remained unmatched. This CDR3 region has 12 residues. The V gene's germline CDR1 is SQVTM and CDR2 ANQGSEA. CDR3 loop: CSAGTANYGYTF. CDR3 sequence (DNA): TGCAGCGCCGGGACAGCGAACTATGGCTACACCTTC.

About this clone: This sample includes further DNA sequences coding for the same CDR3. This chain links TRBV13 with TRBJ1-2; the D is unclear. The germline V gene has CDR1 PRHDT and CDR2 FYEKMQ (reference sequence). The V end was cut by 0 bases, the J end by 6 bases, with 5 bases between. The CDR3 loop spans 12 amino acids. CDR3 region: CASSLGGDGYTF. As DNA, the CDR3 is TGTGCCAGCAGCTTAGGCGGGGATGGCTACACCTTC.

This chain uses TRBV29-1 with TRBJ1-2; D not certain. V was trimmed by 7 bases and J by 2 bases, leaving 5 bases between them. Looked up from germline, CDR1 is SQVTM and CDR2 is ANQGSEA. The CDR3 spans 10 residues. The DNA for the CDR3 is TGCAGCGAACAGAACTATGGCTACACCTTC. Residues: CSEQNYGYTF.

The genes are TRBV4-3 and TRBJ2-7, with 9 positions matching TRBD2. The J segment lost 5 bases and the V segment lost 0 bases, leaving 8 bases of the junction unmatched. The CDR3 is made up of 16 amino acids. Germline-derived CDR1 and CDR2 are LGHNA and YSLEER. CDR3 in amino acids: CASSQDIGSGRNEQYF. As DNA, the CDR3 is TGCGCCAGCAGCCAAGATATCGGGAGCGGGAGGAACGAGCAGTACTTC.

V is TRBV7-2 and J is TRBJ2-7, with D possibly TRBD1 on 5 matching bases. The CDR3 extends over 12 amino acids. CDR1 and CDR2 (germline): SGHTA, FQGNSA. V lost 5 bases to trimming and J lost 7 bases, with 12 bases between them. In DNA form, the CDR3 reads TGTGCCAGCAGCCCCAGGGCGAGGGAGCAGTACTTC. Translated: CASSPRAREQYF.

This chain uses TRBV7-9 with TRBJ2-2; D is ambiguous. The CDR3 has 15 amino acids. Trimming stripped 3 bases from V and 2 bases from J, with 10 bases between. Per the germline V gene, CDR1 is SEHNR and CDR2 is FQNEAQ (reference sequence). For the CDR3, the DNA is TGTGCCAGCAGCTTCCCGGAAGTTAACACCGGGGAGCTGTTTTTT. Amino acid sequence: CASSFPEVNTGELFF.

The rearrangement joins TRBV4-1 to TRBJ2-1; 12 positions agree with TRBD2. The CDR3 contains 17 residues. V was pared by 0 bases and J by 4 bases, with 4 bases of the junction left unmatched. The V gene's germline CDR1 is MGHRA and CDR2 YSYEKL. As DNA, the CDR3 is TGCGCCAGCAGCCAAGAAGGACTAGCGGGACCATACAATGAGCAGTTCTTC. Protein: CASSQEGLAGPYNEQFF.

Remarks on this clone: A junction boundary mismatches the germline segment, possibly from a read error. The CDR3 region is CASSSDTQLPDF. For the CDR3, the DNA is TGTGCCAGCAGCTCTGATACACAGCTCCCGGACTTC. The V and J genes are TRBV7-2 and TRBJ2-5; D is undetermined. The CDR3 is 12 amino acids. CDR1 is SGHTA and CDR2 is FQGNSA in the germline V gene. The full variable domain, in which reference TRBV7-2 and TRBJ2-5 provide the parts outside the CDR3, is GAGVSQSPSNKVTEKGKDVELRCDPISGHTALYWYRQSLGQGLEFLIYFQGNSAPDKSGLPSDRFSAERTGGSVSTLTIQRTQQEDSAVYLCASSSDTQLPDFGPGTRLLVL.

The chain links TRBV19 to TRBJ2-1; no reliable D call. CDR1 is LNHDA, CDR2 SQIVND, per germline (reference sequence). CDR3 length equals 15 residues. V was trimmed by 1 base and J by 5 bases, leaving 12 bases between them. CDR3 protein: CASSIVASAHNEQFF. Written as DNA, the CDR3 is TGTGCCAGTAGTATAGTGGCGAGCGCGCACAATGAGCAGTTCTTC.

V usage is TRBV7-8 and J usage is TRBJ2-3; D is uncertain. V was cut by 11 bases and J by 0 bases, with 15 bases left in between. The CDR3 spans 14 residues. CDR1 is SGHVS and CDR2 is FQNEAQ in the germline V gene. DNA for the CDR3: TGTGCCTCCTCCCTAACTTATAGCACAGATACGCAGTATTTT. Translating gives CASSLTYSTDTQYF.

This clone was detected only once. The V call is TRBV30, the J call TRBJ2-3; no firm D call. Trimming stripped 5 bases from V and 1 base from J, with 7 bases between. The CDR3 is 12 residues long. The germline gives CDR1 GTSNPN, CDR2 SVGIG (reference sequence). The CDR3 bases are TGTGCCTGGGGAAGGGGCACAGATACGCAGTATTTT. It yields the protein CAWGRGTDTQYF. Variable domain in full (rest from reference TRBV30 and TRBJ2-3): SQTIHQWPATLVQPVGSPLSLECTVEGTSNPNLYWYRQAAGRGLQLLFYSVGIGQISSEVPQNLSASRPQDRQFILSSKKLLLSDSGFYLCAWGRGTDTQYFGPGTRLTVL.

The chain links TRBV18 to TRBJ2-1, with TRBD1 identical over 7 bases. CDR3 length: 15 residues. Germline trimming cut 3 bases from V and 4 bases from J; bases unmatched to any gene: 6. Germline V gives CDR1 KGHSH, CDR2 LQKENI. The CDR3 spells CASSPWDSSYNEQFF. CDR3 sequence (DNA): TGTGCCAGCTCACCCTGGGACAGCTCTTACAATGAGCAGTTCTTC.

This chain joins TRBV9 and TRBJ2-3; D unclear. CDR1 and CDR2 (germline): SGDLS, YYNGEE. The CDR3 sequence is 13 residues long. The V end lost 0 bases, the J end lost 4 bases, and 6 bases lay between the germline ends. CDR3 nucleotide sequence: TGTGCCAGCAGCGTAGGCCCCCCAGATACGCAGTATTTT. Amino acid sequence: CASSVGPPDTQYF.

This chain uses TRBV19 with TRBJ2-7; D is ambiguous. The V gene's germline CDR1 is LNHDA and CDR2 SQIVND (reference sequence). Trimming removed 1 base from V and 2 bases from J, with 12 bases in between. The CDR3 runs 15 residues. The CDR3 DNA reads TGTGCCAGTAGTATAGGCACACTCGATGCCTACGAGCAGTACTTC. This translates into CASSIGTLDAYEQYF. Full variable domain (remainder filled in from reference TRBV19 and TRBJ2-7): DGGITQSPKYLFRKEGQNVTLSCEQNLNHDAMYWYRQDPGQGLRLIYYSQIVNDFQKGDIAEGYSVSREKKESFPLTVTSAQKNPTAFYLCASSIGTLDAYEQYFGPGTRLTVT.

The V gene is TRBV11-2, the J gene TRBJ2-3; no firm D call. The length of the CDR3 is 15 residues. In germline, CDR1 is SGHAT, CDR2 FQNNGV. With 5 bases removed from V and 7 bases from J, the gap between germline ends came to 19 bases. The CDR3: CASSASGSIKNTQYF. The CDR3 DNA sequence: TGTGCCAGCAGCGCGTCCGGGTCCATCAAAAATACGCAGTATTTT.

The chain joins TRBV14 to TRBJ2-2; D gene uncertain. Trimming took 0 bases from V and 1 from J, leaving 6 bases between them. Germline CDR1 reads SGHDN; CDR2 reads FVKESK. The CDR3 loop spans 15 amino acids. In nucleotides, the CDR3 is TGTGCCAGCAGCCAAGAAGAAGGGAACACCGGGGAGCTGTTTTTT. Protein: CASSQEEGNTGELFF.

The chain carries TRBV6-5 and TRBJ2-1, with unresolved D. This CDR3 is 13 amino acids long. Germline loops: CDR1 MNHEY, CDR2 SVGAGI. V gave up 6 bases and J gave up 5 bases, with 11 bases separating them. CDR3 sequence reads: CASRKRVDNEQFF. The CDR3 nucleotides read TGTGCCAGCAGGAAACGGGTTGACAATGAGCAGTTCTTC.

This clone appeared a single time. The V and J genes are TRBV6-5 and TRBJ2-3; maybe TRBD1 (6 bases). The ends were cut back, 6 bases at V and 8 bases at J, with 18 bases in the middle. Germline V gene lookup returns CDR1 MNHEY and CDR2 SVGAGI. This CDR3 is built from 14 residues. The CDR3 region is CASSRWTVEGTQYF. CDR3 sequence (DNA): TGTGCCAGCAGCCGCTGGACAGTCGAGGGTACGCAGTATTTT.

This clone appeared a few times. In DNA, the CDR3 is TGTGCCAGCAGTCCGAGGAACACCGGGGAGCTGTTTTTT. It encodes CASSPRNTGELFF. The rearrangement joins TRBV7-2 to TRBJ2-2; no clear D. In germline, CDR1 is SGHTA, CDR2 FQGNSA. CDR3 length equals 13 residues. Trimming took off 6 bases at V and 1 base at J, with 6 bases between the two ends.

CDR3 nucleotides: TGTGCCAGCAGCAGCACAGGGAGACTAGCCAAAAACATTCAGTACTTC. Its translation is CASSSTGRLAKNIQYF. The chain recombines TRBV11-2 with TRBJ2-4; tentatively, D is TRBD1 (6 bases). V was pared by 5 bases and J by 0 bases, with 14 bases between. Germline CDR1 SGHAT, CDR2 FQNNGV. The CDR3 is 16 residues long.

The chain couples TRBV30 to TRBJ1-2, with D possibly being TRBD1 (6 bases). Germline V gene lookup returns CDR1 GTSNPN and CDR2 SVGIG (reference sequence). V lost 7 bases to trimming and J lost 4 bases, with 13 bases between them. CDR3 size: 12 residues. The CDR3 region is CAFTDSPYGYTF. The CDR3 coding sequence is TGTGCCTTCACGGACAGCCCCTATGGCTACACCTTC.

V gene TRBV29-1 combines with J gene TRBJ2-1, with 11 bases that match TRBD1. Unmatched junction bases numbered 4, after V lost 7 bases and J lost 8 bases. The CDR3 contains 12 residues. CDR1 and CDR2 from the germline V gene are SQVTM and ANQGSEA. The CDR3 here is CSAWDRGDEQFF. The CDR3 DNA reads as TGCAGCGCTTGGGACAGGGGGGATGAGCAGTTCTTC.

As to this clone: This CDR3 is also generated by other DNA sequences in the sample. The chain is built from TRBV29-1 and TRBJ2-3, with D uncertain. This CDR3 has 12 residues. Germline CDR1 and CDR2: SQVTM and ANQGSEA. V shed 4 bases and J shed 3 bases, with 8 bases lying between them. For the CDR3, the DNA is TGCAGCGTTGGGCAGTCGACAGATACGCAGTATTTT. Amino acid sequence: CSVGQSTDTQYF.

This clone occurred a few times. This chain's CDR3 is CSVDQGATDTQYF. The CDR3 DNA sequence: TGCAGCGTTGACCAGGGGGCCACAGATACGCAGTATTTT. V gene TRBV29-1 combines with J gene TRBJ2-3, with 8 bases lining up with TRBD1. The V gene end was trimmed by 3 bases and the J gene end by 2 bases; junction bases not matched to a gene: 1. The CDR3 is 13 amino acids. Germline V gives CDR1 SQVTM, CDR2 ANQGSEA.

This clone was detected only once. The V call is TRBV4-3, the J call TRBJ2-1; TRBD2 might be the D (5 bases). The CDR3 sequence is 15 residues long. Germline V gene data show CDR1 as LGHNA and CDR2 as YSLEER. Trimming shortened V by 4 bases and J by 9 bases, and 19 bases separated the two germline ends. CDR3 sequence: CASSPRGASEGEQFF. DNA for the CDR3: TGCGCCAGCAGCCCCCGTGGAGCTTCCGAGGGTGAGCAGTTCTTC.

The chain has TRBV29-1 and TRBJ1-1; D is perhaps TRBD1 (6 bases). The CDR3 runs 13 residues. Looked up from germline, CDR1 is SQVTM and CDR2 is ANQGSEA. The CDR3 DNA is TGCATAGGACAGTCCTCGATGAACACTGAAGCTTTCTTT. This translates into CIGQSSMNTEAFF.

V and J are TRBV2 and TRBJ1-2; D uncertain. The V end lost 3 bases, the J end lost 8 bases, and 13 bases lay between the germline ends. The CDR3 is 13 residues long. Germline CDR1 and CDR2: SNHLY and FYNNEI. DNA of the CDR3: TGTGCCAGCAGTGATTACGGGCTCACGGGCTACACCTTC. Protein: CASSDYGLTGYTF.

The gene calls are TRBV10-3 and TRBJ2-7; no definite D call. There are 11 residues in the CDR3. Trimming left V 6 bases short and J 5 bases short, with 8 bases between. Germline assignment: CDR1 ENHRY and CDR2 SYGVKD. CDR3 bases: TGTGCCATCAGCCCTGGCAACGAGCAGTACTTC. This encodes CAISPGNEQYF.

V usage is TRBV5-6 and J usage is TRBJ2-3, with D maybe TRBD1 (6 bases). The CDR3 runs 14 residues. The ends were cut back, 2 bases at V and 5 bases at J, with 12 bases in the middle. CDR1 is SGHDT, CDR2 YYEEEE, per germline. CDR3 sequence reads: CASSFTGPGDTQYF. The CDR3 DNA follows: TGTGCCAGCAGCTTCACAGGGCCCGGAGATACGCAGTATTTT.